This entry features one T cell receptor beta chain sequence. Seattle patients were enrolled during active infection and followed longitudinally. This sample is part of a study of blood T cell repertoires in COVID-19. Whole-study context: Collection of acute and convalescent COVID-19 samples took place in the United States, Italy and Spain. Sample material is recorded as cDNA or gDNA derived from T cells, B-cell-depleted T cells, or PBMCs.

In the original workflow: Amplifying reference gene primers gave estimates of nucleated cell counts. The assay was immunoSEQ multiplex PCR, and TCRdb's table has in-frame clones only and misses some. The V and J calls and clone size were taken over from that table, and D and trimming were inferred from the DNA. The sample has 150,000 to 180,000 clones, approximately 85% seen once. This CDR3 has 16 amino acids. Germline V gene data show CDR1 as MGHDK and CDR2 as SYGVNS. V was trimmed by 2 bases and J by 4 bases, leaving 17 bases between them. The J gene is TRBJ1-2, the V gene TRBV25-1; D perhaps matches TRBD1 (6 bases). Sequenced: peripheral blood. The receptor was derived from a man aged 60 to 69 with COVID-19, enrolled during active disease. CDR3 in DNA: TGTGCCAGCAGTGAAACAGTTGTAACAGGGCGCTATGGCTACACCTTC. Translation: CASSETVVTGRYGYTF.